Below, 9 T cell receptor beta chains from the same sample are listed, as sequenced in a study of CD8+ T cells in alopecia areata. It was cDNA, reverse transcribed from extracted RNA, that served as the sequencing template. Clones were sequenced by immunoSEQ multiplex PCR, and TCRdb holds only the in-frame ones, with some missing. The data hold about 140,000 clones, with about half observed a single time. This specimen consisted of CD4+ T cells sorted from blood, obtained at week 0. Receptors were obtained from a human donor with alopecia areata.

The rearrangement joins TRBV27 to TRBJ2-2; 7 bases are a match to TRBD2. From germline, CDR1 is MNHEY and CDR2 SMNVEV (reference sequence). This CDR3 spans 15 amino acids. With V trimmed by 5 bases and J by 4 bases, 7 bases remained unmatched. The CDR3 sequence is CASSRLGGSTGELFF. For the CDR3, the DNA is TGTGCCAGCAGTCGATTGGGCGGGAGCACCGGGGAGCTGTTTTTT.

This rearrangement joins TRBV7-2 to TRBJ2-5; TRBD2 aligns across 15 bases. J gave up 7 bases and V 5 bases, and 8 bases lay outside the gene matches. The germline V gene encodes CDR1 SGHTA and CDR2 FQGNSA. The CDR3 runs 16 residues. This CDR3 is CASSPRTSGGGATQYF. The CDR3, as DNA: TGTGCCAGCAGCCCCAGGACTAGCGGGGGGGGCGCGACCCAGTACTTC.

The chain combines TRBV6-4 with TRBJ2-1, with D unclear. The CDR3 contains 13 residues. Germline V gives CDR1 MRHNA, CDR2 SNTAGT. Trimming shortened V by 3 bases and J by 2 bases, and 5 bases separated the two germline ends. CDR3 nucleotide sequence: TGTGCCAGCAGTGATGGCGCCTACAATGAGCAGTTCTTC. Residues: CASSDGAYNEQFF.

A few counts support this clone. This chain uses TRBV28 with TRBJ1-4; D gene unclear. Germline CDR1 MDHEN, CDR2 SYDVKM. Deletions cut 4 bases from V and 0 bases from J, with 9 bases between. The CDR3 has 15 amino acids. The CDR3 protein is CASSSPAATNEKLFF. As DNA, the CDR3 is TGTGCCAGCAGTTCCCCCGCGGCAACTAATGAAAAACTGTTTTTT.

This clone was seen a few times. The chain is built from TRBV20-1 and TRBJ2-5; D remains ambiguous. CDR3 length equals 11 residues. CDR1 is DFQATT, CDR2 SNEGSKA, per germline (reference sequence). Written as DNA, the CDR3 is TGCAGCGCTTTCCCCCAAGAGACCCAGTACTTC. This encodes CSAFPQETQYF.

The chain employs TRBV7-2 and TRBJ2-7, with 8 positions matching TRBD2. Trimming took 1 base from V and 9 from J; bases not matched to a gene: 8. From germline, CDR1 is SGHTA and CDR2 FQGNSA. The CDR3 spans 14 residues. This CDR3 is CASSLGTSPQGQYF. The CDR3 region has the DNA TGTGCCAGCAGCTTAGGGACTAGCCCTCAGGGGCAGTACTTC.

The V and J genes are TRBV23-1 and TRBJ2-2, with TRBD2 matching over 7 bases. TRBV23-1 is known as an ORF, though its function is uncertain. CDR3 length equals 20 residues. V lost 0 bases to trimming and J lost 5 bases; unmatched junction nucleotides: 18. The CDR3 region is CASSQSPSPAGPLGTGELFF. CDR3 coding DNA: TGCGCCAGCAGTCAATCGCCGTCCCCAGCGGGGCCCCTTGGGACCGGGGAGCTGTTTTTT.

This clone appeared a few times. The V call is TRBV6-1, the J call TRBJ2-7; no definite D call. There are 11 residues in the CDR3. Germline values: CDR1 MNHNS, CDR2 SASEGT. The V and J ends lost 2 bases and 4 bases respectively, with 3 bases between them. CDR3 nucleotides: TGTGCCAGCAGTGAAAGGTACGAGCAGTACTTC. It encodes CASSERYEQYF.

This clone was recorded once. The rearrangement joins TRBV5-1 to TRBJ2-1, with 14 bases identical to TRBD2. Germline values: CDR1 SGHRS, CDR2 YFSETQ. The CDR3 extends over 15 amino acids. The J segment lost 7 bases and the V segment lost 3 bases, leaving 3 bases of the junction unmatched. The CDR3 loop is CASSSGTSGRNEQFF. CDR3 coding DNA: TGCGCCAGCAGCTCCGGGACTAGCGGGAGAAATGAGCAGTTCTTC.